This TCR beta chain derives from a study of cytomegalovirus exposure and HLA in healthy donors. General study points: Prior analysis indicated that the majority of TCR beta V segments exhibited productivity approximately 90% or approximately 30% of the time. The CMV antigen specificity of a few CMV-associated chains was confirmed through in vitro analysis. Most TCR sequences were rare, but some public TCRs occurred in many donors. Researchers reported in a later analysis that a missense DCLRE1C variant was tied to TCR beta V- and J-gene trimming.

In regard to this clone: As yet, its antigen is unknown.

The V segment lost 5 bases and the J segment 0 bases; nucleotides outside the gene matches: 8. The CDR3 spans 17 residues. The V gene's germline CDR1 is MNHEY and CDR2 SMNVEV (reference sequence). PCR used 60 Vbeta primers and 13 Jbeta primers. The repertoire was sequenced with immunoSEQ multiplex PCR; TCRdb's copy has only in-frame clones and lacks some. The sample lists 150,000 to 200,000 clones; roughly 78% were seen once. This sequence originates from a woman in her fifties or sixties in good health and CMV-seropositive. Sequenced material: PBMCs. The chain has TRBV27 and TRBJ2-3, with 10 positions matching TRBD1. CDR3 region: CASSTDRGGSSTDTQYF. The CDR3 nucleotides are TGTGCCAGCAGTACGGACAGGGGGGGCTCTAGCACAGATACGCAGTATTTT.